These 8 T cell receptor beta chains were sequenced from one sample in a study of brain T cells in children with intractable seizures. As to time point: blood from clinic visit 5 months post-surgery; TSC patient then seizure free. This table comes from immunoSEQ multiplex PCR, and its TCRdb copy is limited to in-frame clones, with some not included. The sample contains around 340,000 clones, over 90% of which appear only once. The specimen comprised peripheral blood, sampled about 5 months after surgery. All receptors derive from a boy younger than two with tuberous sclerosis and intractable seizures.

In DNA form, the CDR3 reads TGCGCCAGTGACGACAGAAATAGCAATCAGCCCCAGCATTTT. The encoded protein is CASDDRNSNQPQHF. The rearrangement uses TRBV23-1 and TRBJ1-5; D is possibly TRBD1 (5 bases). TRBV23-1 is identified as an open reading frame with a role that is uncertain. V was cut by 9 bases and J by 0 bases, with 12 bases left in between. The CDR3 has 14 residues.

V is TRBV20-1 and J is TRBJ1-1, with TRBD1 matching over 8 bases. The CDR3 runs 16 residues. V lost 3 bases and J lost 3; bases outside the gene matches: 12. CDR1 and CDR2 (germline): DFQATT, SNEGSKA (reference sequence). The chain's CDR3 is CSASRQGAKRHTEAFF. Written as DNA, the CDR3 is TGCAGTGCTAGTCGGCAGGGGGCAAAGAGGCACACTGAAGCTTTCTTT.

CDR3 amino acids: CASSPPRGGYTF. CDR3 nucleotides: TGTGCCAGCAGCCCCCCGAGGGGTGGCTACACCTTC. This chain links TRBV7-9 with TRBJ1-2, with TRBD1 as a possible D gene (5 bases). CDR3 size: 12 residues. Deletions cut 5 bases from V and 7 bases from J, with 11 bases between. Germline V gives CDR1 SEHNR, CDR2 FQNEAQ (reference sequence).

The chain has TRBV9 and TRBJ1-2; D might be TRBD1 (6 bases). CDR1 and CDR2 from the germline V gene are SGDLS and YYNGEE. The CDR3 is made up of 13 amino acids. V lost 4 bases and J lost 2, with 9 bases in between. The CDR3 here is CASSSTGNYGYTF. The CDR3 DNA reads as TGTGCCAGCAGCTCCACAGGGAACTATGGCTACACCTTC.

The rearrangement uses TRBV19 and TRBJ1-1; D call uncertain. The length of the CDR3 is 19 residues. Per germline, CDR1 LNHDA and CDR2 SQIVND (reference sequence). With 6 bases removed from V and 5 bases from J, the gap between germline ends came to 31 bases. Here the CDR3 reads CASSTRVKEGGLITTEAFF. The CDR3 DNA reads as TGTGCCAGTAGCACCCGGGTCAAGGAGGGCGGATTGATAACAACTGAAGCTTTCTTT.

The rearrangement joins TRBV19 to TRBJ1-1, with 7 nucleotides matching TRBD1. The CDR3 extends over 15 amino acids. V lost 5 bases, J lost 1 base, and 7 bases stayed unmatched. Germline assignment: CDR1 LNHDA and CDR2 SQIVND (reference sequence). Written as DNA, the CDR3 is TGTGCCAGTAGTCGGATACAGGGGCGGAACACTGAAGCTTTCTTT. The encoded protein is CASSRIQGRNTEAFF.

This chain joins TRBV7-9 and TRBJ2-3; no clear D gene. Germline CDR1 and CDR2: SEHNR and FQNEAQ (reference sequence). With 2 bases removed from V and 4 bases from J, the gap between germline ends came to 4 bases. The CDR3 totals 12 residues. The DNA for the CDR3 is TGTGCCAGCAGCTTACGTGCAGATACGCAGTATTTT. Its translation is CASSLRADTQYF.

The V gene is TRBV29-1, the J gene TRBJ2-7, with D hard to call. The CDR3 extends over 11 amino acids. Trimming cost V 4 bases and J 1 base, with 5 bases left between them. From germline, CDR1 is SQVTM and CDR2 ANQGSEA. Written as DNA, the CDR3 is TGCAGCGTTGCAGCTTCCTACGAGCAGTACTTC. It specifies CSVAASYEQYF.